One T cell receptor (beta chain) is described in this entry. Its recognized antigen is unknown. Base qualities are not at hand, and no much larger clone is one base apart. This sample was included in a study of regulatory T cells in long-lasting Graves disease (dated by TCRdb to 2020 to 2023). With regard to the full study: To count as having persistent Graves' disease, a patient had to have received antithyroid drug treatment for over 5 years with TSH receptor autoantibodies remaining persistently positive. The study was registered as a clinical trial and conducted in China. Antithyroid drugs had been taken for approximately 10 years on average by persistent Graves' disease patients in the clinical cohort. A total of around 35 samples underwent TCR sequencing, from 13 patients with persistent Graves' disease and 20 or so patients with newly diagnosed Graves' disease. Persistent Graves' disease patients were compared with newly diagnosed Graves' disease patients by peripheral blood TCR sequencing and RNA sequencing.

Receptor amplification or capture employed multiplex PCR. TCRdb records Illumina HiSeq 4000 as the sequencer. CDR3 regions were amplified by Arm-PCR with iRepertoire HTBI primers to construct TCR beta libraries. Before sequencing, the PCR products went through gel purification. For the original study's pipeline: A total of 60 to 80 TRBV and about 13 TRBJ segments were identified across samples and were used for gene usage analysis of CDR3 amino acid clonotypes. COPE and FqMerger were used to merge filtered high-quality paired reads into contigs. Contigs were aligned with BLAST to IMGT TRBV, TRBD and TRBJ reference genes, and CDR3 was defined per IMGT. Any clonotype with a frequency above 0.1% was counted as a highly expanded clone. Shannon entropy was used to measure repertoire diversity, and the Gini coefficient was used to measure V-J evenness. A clonotype was considered public if more than one individual shared it. TCRdb trimmed public reads at Q25 via fastp, called clones via MiXCR and kept in-frame beta chains. CDR3 protein duplicates are merged, each entry listing the most common genes and DNA. What appears here as the V and J calls and clone size reflects TCRdb's work, not the paper's. This sample gives under 500,000 distinct CDR3 sequences in total; about a fifth of them show up just once. The top ten hold 20% of the sample.

The time point label, as the study defines it: persistent/refractory GD, antithyroid drugs over 5 years with positive TRAb. For both TCR sequencing and RNA sequencing, RNA was extracted from PBMCs using TRIzol. Graves' disease was diagnosed according to American Thyroid Association guidelines. Patients for the study were recruited at an endocrinology department in Xi'an, China. Each patient gave 7 to 9.5 milliliters of peripheral blood, collected in an EDTA anticoagulant tube. PBMCs were isolated by Ficoll Paque Plus density gradient separation without further T cell sorting. An Agilent 2100 Bioanalyzer and agarose gel were used to assess RNA quality, and a NanoDrop 2000 was used to measure RNA concentration. The germline ends are 12 bases apart after V is trimmed by 3 bases and J by 4 bases. From a lookup of the germline V gene (reference sequence), CDR1 and CDR2 are DFQATT and SNEGSKA. The CDR3 sequence holds 13 residues, the cysteine and phenylalanine included. Only the CDR3 region is kept as DNA, spanning 39 bases read in frame from base 1.

Points the paper makes about the study in general: The authors acknowledged the small sample size as a limitation that may reduce accuracy. More public clonotypes were shared among persistent patients (approximately 3,000) than among newly diagnosed patients (approximately 930). Because the primary lesion, thyroid tissue, could not be accessed, the study looked at peripheral blood alone. Persistent Graves' disease patients showed lower TCR Shannon entropy and fewer highly expanded clones than newly diagnosed patients, suggesting clonal expansion. Preferential use of TRBV28, TRBJ1-2 and TRBJ2-5 was observed in persistent disease, whereas TRBV20-1 and TRBJ2-1 were favored in newly diagnosed disease. Only the TCR beta chain was sequenced and analyzed.

This chain is built from TRBV20-1 and TRBJ1-2, with an unclear D gene assignment. This sample comprised peripheral blood mononuclear cells (PBMCs), obtained when the disease was refractory, from a patient treated with antithyroid drugs. This TCR came from a female donor with Graves disease. The nucleotides read TGCAGTGCTAGGGAAAAATCATCCTATGGCTACACCTTC. It specifies CSAREKSSYGYTF.